Sequencing of this T cell receptor (beta chain) was carried out in a study of blood T cells in healthy people across ages. This CDR3 contains 15 residues. Trimming cost V 6 bases and J 4 bases; bases outside gene matches: 7. Per germline, CDR1 SGHTA and CDR2 FQGNSA. The use of a sample-barcoded 5' primer and a J-beta primer mix characterized a second PCR of about 7 to 12 cycles. TCRdb re-called the 5' RACE reads through MiXCR, storing one row per CDR3 protein. Of roughly 800,000 distinct CDR3 sequences in the sample, nearly 60% are singletons; the top ten hold around 22%. The sample was blood. The chain links TRBV7-2 to TRBJ2-7; 12 nucleotides align to TRBD1. This clonotype originated in a man aged 25-45 years in good health. This CDR3 is CASRTGTGGLYEQYF. The DNA for the CDR3 is TGTGCCAGCAGAACCGGGACAGGGGGCCTTTACGAGCAGTACTTC.